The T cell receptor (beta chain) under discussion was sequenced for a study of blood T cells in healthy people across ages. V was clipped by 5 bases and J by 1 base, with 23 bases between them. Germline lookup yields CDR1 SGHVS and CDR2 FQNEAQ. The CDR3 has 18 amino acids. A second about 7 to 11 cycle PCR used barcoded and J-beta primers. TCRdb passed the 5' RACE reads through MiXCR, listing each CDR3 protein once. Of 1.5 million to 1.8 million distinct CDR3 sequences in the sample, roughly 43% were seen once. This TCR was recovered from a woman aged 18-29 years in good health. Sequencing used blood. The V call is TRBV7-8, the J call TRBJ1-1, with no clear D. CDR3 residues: CASSRLDRHPPTNTEAFF. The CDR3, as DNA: TGTGCCAGCAGCCGACTCGACCGCCATCCACCCACGAACACTGAAGCTTTCTTT.